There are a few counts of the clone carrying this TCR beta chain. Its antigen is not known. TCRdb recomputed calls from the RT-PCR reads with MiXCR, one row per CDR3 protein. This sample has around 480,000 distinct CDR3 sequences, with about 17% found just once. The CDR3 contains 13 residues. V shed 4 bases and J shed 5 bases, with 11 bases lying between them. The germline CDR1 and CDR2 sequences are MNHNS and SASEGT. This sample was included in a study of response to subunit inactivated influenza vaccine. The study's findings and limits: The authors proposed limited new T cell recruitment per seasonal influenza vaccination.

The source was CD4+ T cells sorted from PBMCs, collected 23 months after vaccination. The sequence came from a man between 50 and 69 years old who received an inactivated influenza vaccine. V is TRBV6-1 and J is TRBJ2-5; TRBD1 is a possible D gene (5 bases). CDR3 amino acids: CASSVRALETQYF. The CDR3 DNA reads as TGTGCCAGCAGTGTCAGGGCCCTGGAGACCCAGTACTTC.